Given below is one T cell receptor (beta chain) in context. Its matching antigen is unknown. TCRdb itself ran the 5' RACE reads through MiXCR, one entry per CDR3 protein. The repertoire holds about 540,000 distinct CDR3 sequences, with approximately 12% as singletons. This sample stems from a study of CD8 T cells in ankylosing spondylitis. CDR3 length: 13 amino acids. The germline V gene has CDR1 KGHDR and CDR2 SFDVKD. The V end was cut by 2 bases, the J end by 2 bases, with 4 bases between. Whole-study results and caveats: Matched synovial fluid from ankylosing spondylitis patients was reported to be enriched for disease-linked clones. There was a TCR beta motif, made of several highly homologous variants, that appeared characteristic of ankylosing spondylitis blood.

The chain carries TRBV24-1 and TRBJ2-3; D remains unclear. Sequenced input: blood, either unsorted or a sorted T cell fraction (not recorded which). This sequence was found in a male donor with ankylosing spondylitis. In nucleotides, the CDR3 is TGTGCCACCAGTGATTCGAACACAGATACGCAGTATTTT. Translating it yields CATSDSNTDTQYF.